A single sample is the source of the 27 T cell receptor beta chains below, sequenced in a study of blood T cell repertoires in COVID-19. This table comes from immunoSEQ multiplex PCR, and its TCRdb copy is limited to in-frame clones, with some not included. The repertoire includes some 130,000 clones, approximately 80% of them detected once, and 11% sits in the top ten. Sample: peripheral blood. Every receptor here comes from a man aged 60-69 years who had recovered from COVID-19.

This chain connects TRBV3-1 (or the pseudogene TRBV3-2) to TRBJ1-1; tentatively, D is TRBD1 (5 bases). V was clipped by 8 bases and J by 2 bases, with 12 bases between them. CDR3 length: 13 residues. The V gene's germline CDR1 is LGHDT and CDR2 YNNKEL (reference sequence). The CDR3 DNA follows: TGTGCCAGCGTAACCCAGGGTAACACTGAAGCTTTCTTT. This sequence encodes CASVTQGNTEAFF.

The chain combines TRBV6-1 with TRBJ2-2; D is uncertain. Trimming took off 2 bases at V and 1 base at J, with 5 bases between the two ends. Germline V gene lookup returns CDR1 MNHNS and CDR2 SASEGT. The CDR3 is 14 residues long. CDR3 in amino acids: CASSEFRNTGELFF. CDR3 in DNA: TGTGCCAGCAGTGAATTTAGGAACACCGGGGAGCTGTTTTTT.

The chain couples TRBV19 to TRBJ1-2; 9 bases agree with TRBD1. Germline V lookup: CDR1 LNHDA, CDR2 SQIVND (reference sequence). V shed 5 bases, J shed 5 bases, and the junction held 6 bases outside the gene matches. The CDR3 extends over 14 amino acids. The CDR3 region is CASSSWTGVYGYTF. Here the CDR3 DNA reads TGTGCCAGTAGTTCGTGGACAGGGGTATATGGCTACACCTTC.

This clone was recorded only once. The rearrangement joins TRBV4-3 to TRBJ2-2; D unclear. The CDR3 extends over 16 amino acids. CDR1 is LGHNA and CDR2 is YSLEER in the germline V gene. Trimming removed 0 bases at V and 1 base at J, with 9 bases between. The CDR3 nucleotides are TGCGCCAGCAGCCAAGATCGAAGCCAGAACACCGGGGAGCTGTTTTTT. Translated, it gives CASSQDRSQNTGELFF.

This clone was seen at least ten times. The CDR3: CASSLQRQGWDTQYF. In DNA form, the CDR3 reads TGTGCCAGCAGCCTACAGAGGCAGGGGTGGGATACGCAGTATTTT. The chain is built from TRBV6-6 and TRBJ2-3; D might be TRBD1 (6 bases). V shed 6 bases and J shed 6 bases, with 19 bases lying between them. Germline CDR1 MNHNY, CDR2 SVGAGI (reference sequence). The CDR3 totals 15 residues.

The chain has TRBV7-9 and TRBJ2-5; D may be TRBD1 (6 bases). Germline CDR1 is SEHNR and CDR2 is FQNEAQ (reference sequence). Deletions cut 5 bases from V and 2 bases from J, with 15 bases between. This CDR3 region has 15 residues. CDR3 nucleotides: TGTGCCAGCAGCCGGGCTGGCAGGGGACAAGAGACCCAGTACTTC. Its protein is CASSRAGRGQETQYF.

J is TRBJ1-2 and V is TRBV28; possibly TRBD1 for D (6 bases). Germline CDR1 is MDHEN and CDR2 is SYDVKM. The germline V and J ends were trimmed by 7 bases and 1 base, with 16 bases remaining between them. The CDR3 length is 15 residues. The CDR3 region has the DNA TGTGCCAGCACCCGGTGGGGGGGCGGTAACTATGGCTACACCTTC. Amino acids: CASTRWGGGNYGYTF.

The chain employs TRBV28 and TRBJ1-5; no reliable D call. The CDR3 extends over 14 amino acids. CDR1 and CDR2 (germline): MDHEN, SYDVKM. V was shortened by 8 bases and J by 6 bases, with 17 bases between the two germline ends. The chain's CDR3 is CASATRVVGQPQHF. CDR3 DNA sequence: TGTGCCAGCGCGACTCGGGTGGTAGGTCAGCCCCAGCATTTT.

V and J are TRBV29-1 and TRBJ2-7; 7 nucleotides match TRBD1. This CDR3 has 14 amino acids. Germline CDR1 is SQVTM and CDR2 is ANQGSEA. V shed 5 bases, J shed 7 bases, and the junction held 14 bases outside the gene matches. Here the CDR3 DNA reads TGCAGCGTTAAAAAATCCGACAGGGCGGGTGAGCAGTACTTC. It encodes CSVKKSDRAGEQYF.

The V gene is TRBV5-1, the J gene TRBJ2-2, with TRBD2 matching 8 bases. Germline lookup yields CDR1 SGHRS and CDR2 YFSETQ. V shed 0 bases and J 3 bases; nucleotides not matched to a gene: 4. The CDR3 length is 16 residues. CDR3 sequence: CASSLEGTSYTGELFF. The CDR3 nucleotides are TGCGCCAGCAGCTTGGAAGGGACTAGTTACACCGGGGAGCTGTTTTTT.

The chain uses TRBV19 and TRBJ1-5, with D perhaps matching TRBD1 (6 bases). Germline-derived CDR1 and CDR2 are LNHDA and SQIVND (reference sequence). V was trimmed by 3 bases and J by 5 bases, leaving 17 bases between them. This CDR3 has 16 residues. DNA for the CDR3: TGTGCCAGTAGTATCATGGGGCAGGGGTGGGATCAGCCCCAGCATTTT. It codes for CASSIMGQGWDQPQHF.

V and J are TRBV6-5 and TRBJ2-7; D is perhaps TRBD1 (6 bases). The CDR3 has 12 amino acids. The V gene lost 8 bases and the J gene lost 4 bases, with 12 bases spanning the gap. The germline gives CDR1 MNHEY, CDR2 SVGAGI. As DNA, the CDR3 is TGTGCCAGCGGTTTTAGGGGGTACGAGCAGTACTTC. Translated, it gives CASGFRGYEQYF.

V gene TRBV3-1 (or the pseudogene TRBV3-2) combines with J gene TRBJ2-5; TRBD2 agrees at 7 bases. Trimming at V came to 0 bases and at J to 4 bases, leaving 5 bases not matched to a gene. Germline assignment: CDR1 LGHDT and CDR2 YNNKEL (reference sequence). The CDR3 runs to 15 residues. The CDR3 sequence: CASSQDQRGLETQYF. The CDR3 DNA is TGTGCCAGCAGCCAAGATCAGCGGGGCCTAGAGACCCAGTACTTC.

This clone was picked up a small number of times. The chain employs TRBV7-2 and TRBJ1-5, with D maybe TRBD1 (6 bases). The CDR3 contains 16 residues. Trimming cost V 0 bases and J 2 bases, with 11 bases left between them. Germline V lookup: CDR1 SGHTA, CDR2 FQGNSA. CDR3 residues: CASSLAGGGGNQPQHF. The CDR3 DNA reads as TGTGCCAGCAGCTTAGCGGGCGGGGGCGGCAATCAGCCCCAGCATTTT. The variable domain in full, completed from reference TRBV7-2 and TRBJ1-5, reads GAGVSQSPSNKVTEKGKDVELRCDPISGHTALYWYRQSLGQGLEFLIYFQGNSAPDKSGLPSDRFSAERTGGSVSTLTIQRTQQEDSAVYLCASSLAGGGGNQPQHFGDGTRLSIL.

V and J are TRBV29-1 and TRBJ2-7; TRBD1 matches at 7 bases. Trimming removed 5 bases from V and 2 bases from J; junction bases left unmatched: 3. CDR1 is SQVTM and CDR2 is ANQGSEA in the germline V gene. This CDR3 is 12 amino acids long. The CDR3 region is CSVTQGTYEQYF. Here the CDR3 DNA reads TGCAGCGTTACACAGGGGACCTACGAGCAGTACTTC.

This chain links TRBV11-2 with TRBJ1-2; TRBD1 aligns across 9 bases. The trim removed 5 bases at V and 7 bases at J, leaving 17 bases unmatched. The CDR3 covers 17 residues. Germline V lookup: CDR1 SGHAT, CDR2 FQNNGV. The CDR3 region is CASSLMGQGQSLGGYTF. The DNA of the CDR3 is TGTGCCAGCAGCCTTATGGGACAGGGACAGTCGTTGGGTGGCTACACCTTC.

The chain combines TRBV7-9 with TRBJ1-1; D unresolved. The CDR3 runs 12 residues. Trimming stripped 6 bases from V and 5 bases from J, with 10 bases between. Germline assignment: CDR1 SEHNR and CDR2 FQNEAQ (reference sequence). Here the CDR3 reads CASRSALTEAFF. Written as DNA, the CDR3 is TGTGCCAGCAGGTCCGCGCTGACTGAAGCTTTCTTT.

This clone occurred a few times. The chain's CDR3 is CASSPEADSSAFF. CDR3 nucleotides: TGTGCCAGCTCACCCGAGGCAGATTCATCAGCTTTCTTT. The chain links TRBV18 to TRBJ1-1; D not resolved. The germline V gene encodes CDR1 KGHSH and CDR2 LQKENI. The CDR3 spans 13 residues. The V gene lost 3 bases and the J gene lost 10 bases, with 15 bases spanning the gap.

The chain recombines TRBV5-6 with TRBJ1-3; no clear D gene. The CDR3 is made up of 14 amino acids. Looked up from germline, CDR1 is SGHDT and CDR2 is YYEEEE. Trimming removed 1 base from V and 8 bases from J, with 13 bases in between. The CDR3 loop reads CASSLYLRIYTIYF. The CDR3 nucleotides are TGTGCCAGCAGCTTGTATCTCAGGATTTACACCATATATTTT. Together with reference TRBV5-6 and TRBJ1-3, the CDR3 gives the full variable domain: DAGVTQSPTHLIKTRGQQVTLRCSPKSGHDTVSWYQQALGQGPQFIFQYYEEEERQRGNFPDRFSGHQFPNYSSELNVNALLLGDSALYLCASSLYLRIYTIYFGEGSWLTVV.

In the case of this clone: Other DNA sequences in the sample encode the same CDR3. The V gene is TRBV29-1, the J gene TRBJ1-1; TRBD1 agrees at 9 bases. Per germline, CDR1 SQVTM and CDR2 ANQGSEA. The CDR3 extends over 12 amino acids. Trimming took 7 bases from V and 3 from J; bases not matched to a gene: 3. The chain's CDR3 is CSARTGDTEAFF. The CDR3 DNA reads TGCAGCGCCCGGACAGGGGACACTGAAGCTTTCTTT.

The rearrangement joins TRBV18 to TRBJ2-5; D is unresolved. Germline V gene lookup returns CDR1 KGHSH and CDR2 LQKENI. The CDR3 covers 14 residues. Trimming cost V 6 bases and J 2 bases, with 13 bases left between them. CDR3 nucleotide sequence: TGTGCCAGCTCCCCATCGGCAGCGCAAGAGACCCAGTACTTC. This gives the protein CASSPSAAQETQYF.

This sequence joins TRBV28 and TRBJ1-2; 9 bases agree with TRBD1. V shed 7 bases and J 7 bases; nucleotides not matched to a gene: 10. The CDR3 spans 14 residues. Germline V gives CDR1 MDHEN, CDR2 SYDVKM. This CDR3 reads CASTKDRGAIGYTF. Written as DNA, the CDR3 is TGTGCCAGCACGAAGGACAGGGGCGCTATTGGCTACACCTTC.

This chain joins TRBV28 and TRBJ1-1; TRBD1 might be the D (6 bases). CDR1 is MDHEN and CDR2 is SYDVKM in the germline V gene. The CDR3 length is 15 residues. With 3 bases removed from V and 1 base from J, the gap between germline ends came to 12 bases. In nucleotides, the CDR3 is TGTGCCAGCAGTTTCGGGCAGGGGCGGAACACTGAAGCTTTCTTT. Its protein is CASSFGQGRNTEAFF.

The V gene is TRBV19, the J gene TRBJ2-4; the match to TRBD2 covers 8 bases. The CDR3 spans 13 residues. CDR1 is LNHDA and CDR2 is SQIVND in the germline V gene (reference sequence). V dropped 2 bases and J dropped 8; count of bases not matched to a gene: 2. CDR3 loop: CASSIRREDIQYF. Written as DNA, the CDR3 is TGTGCCAGTAGTATAAGGCGGGAGGACATTCAGTACTTC. Full variable domain (rest looked up from reference TRBV19 and TRBJ2-4): DGGITQSPKYLFRKEGQNVTLSCEQNLNHDAMYWYRQDPGQGLRLIYYSQIVNDFQKGDIAEGYSVSREKKESFPLTVTSAQKNPTAFYLCASSIRREDIQYFGAGTRLSVL.

The chain is built from TRBV5-4 and TRBJ2-1; 10 nucleotides align to TRBD2. In germline, CDR1 is SGHNT, CDR2 YYREEE (reference sequence). V gave up 4 bases and J gave up 5 bases; unmatched junction bases: 6. The CDR3 is made up of 15 amino acids. The CDR3 coding sequence is TGTGCCAGCAGCAGGACTAGCGGACAGGACAATGAGCAGTTCTTC. Residues: CASSRTSGQDNEQFF.

In this sample, this clone turned up a few times. This sequence joins TRBV6-6 and TRBJ1-5; no reliable D call. There are 12 residues in the CDR3. Trimming cost V 8 bases and J 3 bases, with 8 bases left between them. Germline CDR1 reads MNHNY; CDR2 reads SVGAGI (reference sequence). The DNA for the CDR3 is TGTGCCAGCTTTAGCCCCAATCAGCCCCAGCATTTT. Its protein is CASFSPNQPQHF.

This chain connects TRBV5-1 to TRBJ1-1; tentatively, D is TRBD1 (6 bases). Germline V lookup: CDR1 SGHRS, CDR2 YFSETQ. Trimming removed 4 bases from V and 3 bases from J, with 16 bases in between. The CDR3 spans 15 residues. The CDR3 coding sequence is TGCGCCAGCAGCCGGGACACCCGGGGGGACACTGAAGCTTTCTTT. Its protein product is CASSRDTRGDTEAFF.